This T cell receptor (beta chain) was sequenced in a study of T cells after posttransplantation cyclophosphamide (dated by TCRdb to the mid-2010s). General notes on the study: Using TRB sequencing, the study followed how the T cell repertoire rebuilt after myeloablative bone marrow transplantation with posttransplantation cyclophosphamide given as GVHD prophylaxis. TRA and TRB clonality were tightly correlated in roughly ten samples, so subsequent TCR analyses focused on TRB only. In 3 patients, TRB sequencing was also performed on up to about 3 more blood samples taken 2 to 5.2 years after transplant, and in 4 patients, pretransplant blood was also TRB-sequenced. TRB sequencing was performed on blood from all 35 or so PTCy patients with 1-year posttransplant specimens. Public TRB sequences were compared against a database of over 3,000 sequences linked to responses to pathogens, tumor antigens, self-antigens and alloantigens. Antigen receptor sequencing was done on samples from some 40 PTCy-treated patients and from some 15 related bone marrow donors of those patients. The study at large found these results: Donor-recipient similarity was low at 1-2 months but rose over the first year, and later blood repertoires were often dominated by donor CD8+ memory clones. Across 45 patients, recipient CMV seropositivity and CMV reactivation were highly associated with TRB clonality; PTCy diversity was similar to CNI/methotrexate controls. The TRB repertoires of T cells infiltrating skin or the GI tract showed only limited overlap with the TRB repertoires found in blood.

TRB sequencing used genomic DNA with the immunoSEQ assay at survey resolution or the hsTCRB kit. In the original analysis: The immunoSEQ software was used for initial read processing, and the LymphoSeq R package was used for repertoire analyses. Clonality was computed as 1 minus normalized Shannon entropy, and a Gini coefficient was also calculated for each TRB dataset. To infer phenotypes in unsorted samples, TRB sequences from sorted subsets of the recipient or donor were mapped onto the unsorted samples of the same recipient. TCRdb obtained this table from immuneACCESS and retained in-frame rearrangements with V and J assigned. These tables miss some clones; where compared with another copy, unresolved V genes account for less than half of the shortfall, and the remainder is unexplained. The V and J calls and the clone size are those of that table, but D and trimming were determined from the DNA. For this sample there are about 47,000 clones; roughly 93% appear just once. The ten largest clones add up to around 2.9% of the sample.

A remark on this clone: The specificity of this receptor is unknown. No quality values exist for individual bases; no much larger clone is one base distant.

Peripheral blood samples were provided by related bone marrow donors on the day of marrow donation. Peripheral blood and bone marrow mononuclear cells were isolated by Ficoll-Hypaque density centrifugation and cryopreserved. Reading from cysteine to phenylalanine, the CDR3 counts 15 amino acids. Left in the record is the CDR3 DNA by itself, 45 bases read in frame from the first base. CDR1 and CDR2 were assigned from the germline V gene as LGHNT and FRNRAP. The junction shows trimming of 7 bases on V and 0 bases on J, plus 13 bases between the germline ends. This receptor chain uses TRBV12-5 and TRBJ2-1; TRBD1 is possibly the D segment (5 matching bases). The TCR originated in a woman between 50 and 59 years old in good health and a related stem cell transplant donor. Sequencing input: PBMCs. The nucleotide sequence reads TGTGCTAGTGCCCCTGGGGCTAACTCCTACAATGAGCAGTTCTTC. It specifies CASAPGANSYNEQFF.